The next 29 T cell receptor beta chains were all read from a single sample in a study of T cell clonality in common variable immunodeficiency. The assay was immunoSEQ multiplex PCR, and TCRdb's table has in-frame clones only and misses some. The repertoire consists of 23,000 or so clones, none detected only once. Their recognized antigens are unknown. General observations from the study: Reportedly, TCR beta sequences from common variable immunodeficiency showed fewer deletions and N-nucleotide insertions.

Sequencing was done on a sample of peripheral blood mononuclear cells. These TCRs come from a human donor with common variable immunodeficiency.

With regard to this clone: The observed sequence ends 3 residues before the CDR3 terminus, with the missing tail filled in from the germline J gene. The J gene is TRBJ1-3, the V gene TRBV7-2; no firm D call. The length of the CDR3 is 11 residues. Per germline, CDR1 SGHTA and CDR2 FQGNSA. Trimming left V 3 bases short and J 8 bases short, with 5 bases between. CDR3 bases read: TGTGCCAGCAGCTTTCGGGACACC. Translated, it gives CASSFRDT. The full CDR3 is CASSFRDTIYF. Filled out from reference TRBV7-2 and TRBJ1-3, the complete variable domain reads GAGVSQSPSNKVTEKGKDVELRCDPISGHTALYWYRQSLGQGLEFLIYFQGNSAPDKSGLPSDRFSAERTGGSVSTLTIQRTQQEDSAVYLCASSFRDTIYFGEGSWLTVV.

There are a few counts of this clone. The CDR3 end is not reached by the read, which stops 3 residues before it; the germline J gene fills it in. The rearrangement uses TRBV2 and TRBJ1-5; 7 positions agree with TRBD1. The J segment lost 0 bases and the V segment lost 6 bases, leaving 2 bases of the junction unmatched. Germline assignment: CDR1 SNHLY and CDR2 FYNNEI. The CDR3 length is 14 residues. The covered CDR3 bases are TGTGCCAGCAGGGGGGACAGTAGCAATCAGCCC. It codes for CASRGDSSNQP. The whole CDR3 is CASRGDSSNQPQHF.

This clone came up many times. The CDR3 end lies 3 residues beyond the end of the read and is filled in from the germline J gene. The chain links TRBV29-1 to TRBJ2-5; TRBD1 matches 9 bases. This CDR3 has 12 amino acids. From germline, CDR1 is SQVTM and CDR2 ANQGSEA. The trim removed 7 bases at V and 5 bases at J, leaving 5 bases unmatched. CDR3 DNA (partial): TGCAGCGCCCACAGGGGGCTGGAGACC. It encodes CSAHRGLET. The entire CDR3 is CSAHRGLETQYF.

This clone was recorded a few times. The DNA read from the CDR3 is TGTGCCAGCAGCTTTCGAGCGAATGGC. This codes for CASSFRANG. The complete CDR3 sequence is CASSFRANGYTF. This sequence joins TRBV7-2 and TRBJ1-2; D is uncertain. The read halts 3 residues ahead of the CDR3 end, with the missing end drawn from the germline J gene. Per the germline V gene, CDR1 is SGHTA and CDR2 is FQGNSA. Trimming cost V 3 bases and J 6 bases, with 8 bases left between them. The CDR3 covers 12 residues. Filled out from reference TRBV7-2 and TRBJ1-2, the complete variable domain reads GAGVSQSPSNKVTEKGKDVELRCDPISGHTALYWYRQSLGQGLEFLIYFQGNSAPDKSGLPSDRFSAERTGGSVSTLTIQRTQQEDSAVYLCASSFRANGYTFGSGTRLTVV.

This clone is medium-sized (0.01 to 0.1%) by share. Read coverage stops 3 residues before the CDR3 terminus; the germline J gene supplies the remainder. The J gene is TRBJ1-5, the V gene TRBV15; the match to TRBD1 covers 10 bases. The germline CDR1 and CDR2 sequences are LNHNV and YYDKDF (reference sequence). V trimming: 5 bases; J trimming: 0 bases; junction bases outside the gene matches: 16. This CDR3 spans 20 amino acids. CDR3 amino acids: CATSPVGRTGGFYSNQPQHF. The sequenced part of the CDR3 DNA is TGTGCCACCAGCCCGGTGGGGCGGACAGGGGGTTTTTATAGCAATCAGCCC.

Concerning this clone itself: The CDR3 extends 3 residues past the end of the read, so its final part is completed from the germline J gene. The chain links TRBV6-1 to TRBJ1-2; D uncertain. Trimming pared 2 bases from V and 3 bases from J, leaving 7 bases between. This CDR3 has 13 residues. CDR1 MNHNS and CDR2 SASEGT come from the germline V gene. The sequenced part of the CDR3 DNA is TGTGCCAGCAGTGAAACGGGGTACTATGGC. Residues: CASSETGYYG. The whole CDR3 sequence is CASSETGYYGYTF.

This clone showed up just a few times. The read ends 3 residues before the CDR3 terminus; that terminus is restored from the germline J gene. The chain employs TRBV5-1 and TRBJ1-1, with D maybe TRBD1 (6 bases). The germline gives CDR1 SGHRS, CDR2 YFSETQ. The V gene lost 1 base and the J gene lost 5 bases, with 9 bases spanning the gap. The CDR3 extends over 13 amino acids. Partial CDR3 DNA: TGCGCCAGCAGCTTGAGCAGGGGAACTGAA. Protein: CASSLSRGTE. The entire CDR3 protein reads CASSLSRGTEAFF.

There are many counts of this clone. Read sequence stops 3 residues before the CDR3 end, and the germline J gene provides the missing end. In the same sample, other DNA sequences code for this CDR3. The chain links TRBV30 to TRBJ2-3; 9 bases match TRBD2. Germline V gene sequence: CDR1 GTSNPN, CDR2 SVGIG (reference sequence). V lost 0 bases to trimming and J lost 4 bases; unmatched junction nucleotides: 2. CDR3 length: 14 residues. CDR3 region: CAWSVGGGADTQYF. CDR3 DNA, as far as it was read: TGTGCCTGGAGTGTGGGCGGGGGGGCAGATACG. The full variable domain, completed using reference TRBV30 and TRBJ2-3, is SQTIHQWPATLVQPVGSPLSLECTVEGTSNPNLYWYRQAAGRGLQLLFYSVGIGQISSEVPQNLSASRPQDRQFILSSKKLLLSDSGFYLCAWSVGGGADTQYFGPGTRLTVL.

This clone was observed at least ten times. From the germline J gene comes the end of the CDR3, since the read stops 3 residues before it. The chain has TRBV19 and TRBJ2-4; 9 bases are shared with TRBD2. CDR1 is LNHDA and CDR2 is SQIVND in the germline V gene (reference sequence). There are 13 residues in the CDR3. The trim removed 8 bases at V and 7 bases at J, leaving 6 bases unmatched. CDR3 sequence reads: CASGREGGNIQYF. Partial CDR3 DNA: TGTGCCAGTGGGCGGGAGGGAGGTAACATT.

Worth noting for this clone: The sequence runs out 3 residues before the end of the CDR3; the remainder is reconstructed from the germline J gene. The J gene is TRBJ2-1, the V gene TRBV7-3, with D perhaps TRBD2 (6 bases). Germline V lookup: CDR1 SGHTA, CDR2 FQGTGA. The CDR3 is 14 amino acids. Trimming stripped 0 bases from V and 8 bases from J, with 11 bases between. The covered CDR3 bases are TGTGCCAGCAGCTTAACGTCGGGCGGGGATGAG. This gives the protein CASSLTSGGDE. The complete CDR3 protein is CASSLTSGGDEQFF.

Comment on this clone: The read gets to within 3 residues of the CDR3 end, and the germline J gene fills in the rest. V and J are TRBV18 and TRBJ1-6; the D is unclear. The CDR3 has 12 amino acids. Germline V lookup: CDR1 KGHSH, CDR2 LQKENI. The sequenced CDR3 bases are TGTGCCAGCTCACCTACAGAGAGGCCC. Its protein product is CASSPTERP. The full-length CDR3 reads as CASSPTERPLHF.

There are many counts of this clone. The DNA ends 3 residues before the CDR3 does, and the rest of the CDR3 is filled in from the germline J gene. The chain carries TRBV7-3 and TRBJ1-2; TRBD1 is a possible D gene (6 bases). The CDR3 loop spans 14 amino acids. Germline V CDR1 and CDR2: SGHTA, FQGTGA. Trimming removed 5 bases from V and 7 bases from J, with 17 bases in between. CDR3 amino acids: CASSPTSRTVGYTF. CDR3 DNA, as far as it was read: TGTGCCAGCAGCCCAACCTCCCGGACAGTTGGC.

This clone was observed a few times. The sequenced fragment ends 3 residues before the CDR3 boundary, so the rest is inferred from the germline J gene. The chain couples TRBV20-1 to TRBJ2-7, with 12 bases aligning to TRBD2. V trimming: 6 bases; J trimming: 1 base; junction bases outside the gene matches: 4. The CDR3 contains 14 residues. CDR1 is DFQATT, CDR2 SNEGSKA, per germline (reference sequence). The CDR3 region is CSAVTSGGSYEQYF. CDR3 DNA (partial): TGCAGTGCGGTGACTAGCGGGGGTTCCTACGAG.

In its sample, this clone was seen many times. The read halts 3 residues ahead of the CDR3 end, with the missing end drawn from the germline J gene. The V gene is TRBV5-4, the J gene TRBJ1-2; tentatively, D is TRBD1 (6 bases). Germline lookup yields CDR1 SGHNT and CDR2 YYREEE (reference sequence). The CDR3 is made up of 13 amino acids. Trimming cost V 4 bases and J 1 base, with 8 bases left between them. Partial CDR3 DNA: TGTGCCAGCAGCCTGGACAGTAACTATGGC. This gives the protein CASSLDSNYG. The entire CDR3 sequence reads CASSLDSNYGYTF. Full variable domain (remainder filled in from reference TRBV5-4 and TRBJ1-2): ETGVTQSPTHLIKTRGQQVTLRCSSQSGHNTVSWYQQALGQGPQFIFQYYREEENGRGNFPPRFSGLQFPNYSSELNVNALELDDSALYLCASSLDSNYGYTFGSGTRLTVV.

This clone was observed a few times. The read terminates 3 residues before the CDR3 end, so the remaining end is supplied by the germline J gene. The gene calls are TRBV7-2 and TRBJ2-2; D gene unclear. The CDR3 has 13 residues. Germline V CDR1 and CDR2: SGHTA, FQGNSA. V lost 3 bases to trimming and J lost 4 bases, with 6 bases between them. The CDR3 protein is CASSFSVTGELFF. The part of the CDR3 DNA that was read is TGTGCCAGCAGCTTTAGTGTCACCGGGGAG.

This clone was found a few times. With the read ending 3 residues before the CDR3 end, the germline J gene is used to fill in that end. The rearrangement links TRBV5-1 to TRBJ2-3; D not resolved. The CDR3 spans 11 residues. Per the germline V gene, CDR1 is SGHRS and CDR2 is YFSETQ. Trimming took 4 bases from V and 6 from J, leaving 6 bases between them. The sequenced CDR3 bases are TGCGCCAGCAGCGTATTCGATACG. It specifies CASSVFDT. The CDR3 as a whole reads CASSVFDTQYF.

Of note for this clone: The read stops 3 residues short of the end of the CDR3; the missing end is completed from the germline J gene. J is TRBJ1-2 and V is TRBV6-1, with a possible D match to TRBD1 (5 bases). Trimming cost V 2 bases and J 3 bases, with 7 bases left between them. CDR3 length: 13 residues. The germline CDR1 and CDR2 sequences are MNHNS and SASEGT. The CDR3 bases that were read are TGTGCCAGCAGTGAAATAGGGGACTATGGC. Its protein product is CASSEIGDYG. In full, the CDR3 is CASSEIGDYGYTF.

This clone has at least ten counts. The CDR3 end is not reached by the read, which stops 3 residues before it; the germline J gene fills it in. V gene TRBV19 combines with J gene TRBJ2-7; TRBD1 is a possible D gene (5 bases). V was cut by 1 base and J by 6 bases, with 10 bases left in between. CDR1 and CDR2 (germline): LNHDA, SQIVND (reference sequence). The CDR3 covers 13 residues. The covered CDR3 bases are TGTGCCAGTAGTATAGGAACAGGACGCGAG. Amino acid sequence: CASSIGTGRE. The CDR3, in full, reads CASSIGTGREQYF.

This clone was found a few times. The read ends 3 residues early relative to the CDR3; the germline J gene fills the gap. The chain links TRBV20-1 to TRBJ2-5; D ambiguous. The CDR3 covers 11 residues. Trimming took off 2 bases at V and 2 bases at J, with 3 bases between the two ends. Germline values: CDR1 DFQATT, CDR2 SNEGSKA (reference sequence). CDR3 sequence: CSARQQETQYF. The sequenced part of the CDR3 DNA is TGCAGTGCTAGACAACAAGAGACC.

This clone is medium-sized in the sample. The sequenced part of the CDR3 DNA is TGTGCCTGGAGGCTTAGCGGGGGGCCGGGAGAGACC. Its protein is CAWRLSGGPGET. The entire CDR3 protein reads CAWRLSGGPGETQYF. This sequence joins TRBV30 and TRBJ2-5; TRBD2 matches 10 bases. The read halts 3 residues ahead of the CDR3 end, with the missing end drawn from the germline J gene. The V and J ends lost 3 bases and 4 bases, in that order; junction bases with no gene match: 8. The germline CDR1 and CDR2 sequences are GTSNPN and SVGIG (reference sequence). This CDR3 comprises 15 residues.

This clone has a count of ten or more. The CDR3 sequence is CASRDQGASYGYTF. The sequenced CDR3 bases are TGCGCCAGCAGAGATCAGGGGGCCTCCTATGGC. V usage is TRBV5-1 and J usage is TRBJ1-2, with 8 bases identical to TRBD1. The CDR3 is cut off 3 residues early in the read; its end comes from the germline J gene. Germline values: CDR1 SGHRS, CDR2 YFSETQ. V trimming: 5 bases; J trimming: 4 bases; junction bases outside the gene matches: 7. This CDR3 comprises 14 residues.

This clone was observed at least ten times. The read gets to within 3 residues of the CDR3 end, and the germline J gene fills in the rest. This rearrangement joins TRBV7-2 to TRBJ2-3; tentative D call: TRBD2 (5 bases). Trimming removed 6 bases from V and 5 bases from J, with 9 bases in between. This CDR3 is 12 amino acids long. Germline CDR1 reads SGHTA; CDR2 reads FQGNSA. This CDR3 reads CASSRTGDTQYF. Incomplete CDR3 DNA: TGTGCCAGCAGTCGGACTGGAGATACG. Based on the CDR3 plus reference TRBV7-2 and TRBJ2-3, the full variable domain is GAGVSQSPSNKVTEKGKDVELRCDPISGHTALYWYRQSLGQGLEFLIYFQGNSAPDKSGLPSDRFSAERTGGSVSTLTIQRTQQEDSAVYLCASSRTGDTQYFGPGTRLTVL.

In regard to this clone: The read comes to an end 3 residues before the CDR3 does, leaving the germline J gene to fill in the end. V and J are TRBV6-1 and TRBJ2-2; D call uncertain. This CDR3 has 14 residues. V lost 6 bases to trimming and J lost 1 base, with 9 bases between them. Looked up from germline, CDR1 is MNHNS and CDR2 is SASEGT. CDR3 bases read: TGTGCCAGCAGGGAACCGGGGAACACCGGGGAG. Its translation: CASREPGNTGE. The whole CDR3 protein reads CASREPGNTGELFF.

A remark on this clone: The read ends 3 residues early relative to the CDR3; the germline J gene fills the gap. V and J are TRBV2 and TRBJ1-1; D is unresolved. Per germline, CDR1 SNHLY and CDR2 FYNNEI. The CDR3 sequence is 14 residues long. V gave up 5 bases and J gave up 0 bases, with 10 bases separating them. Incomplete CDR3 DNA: TGTGCCAGCAGTATGTTTCGCGTGAACACTGAA. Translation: CASSMFRVNTE. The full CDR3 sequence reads CASSMFRVNTEAFF.

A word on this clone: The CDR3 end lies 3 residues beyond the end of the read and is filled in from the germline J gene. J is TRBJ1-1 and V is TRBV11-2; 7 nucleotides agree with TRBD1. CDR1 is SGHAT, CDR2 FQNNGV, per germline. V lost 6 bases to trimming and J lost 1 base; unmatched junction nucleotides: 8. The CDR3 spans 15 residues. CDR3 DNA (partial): TGTGCCAGCAGTTTCACGGGACAGCAGAACACTGAA. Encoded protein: CASSFTGQQNTE. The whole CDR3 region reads CASSFTGQQNTEAFF.

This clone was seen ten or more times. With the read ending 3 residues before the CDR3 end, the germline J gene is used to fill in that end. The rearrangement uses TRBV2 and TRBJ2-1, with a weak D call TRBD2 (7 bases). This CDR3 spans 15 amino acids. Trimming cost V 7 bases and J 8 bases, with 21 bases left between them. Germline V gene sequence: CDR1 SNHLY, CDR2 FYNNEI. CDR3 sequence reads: CASTPGEGVGHEQFF. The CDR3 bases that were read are TGTGCCAGCACTCCCGGGGAGGGGGTGGGCCATGAG.

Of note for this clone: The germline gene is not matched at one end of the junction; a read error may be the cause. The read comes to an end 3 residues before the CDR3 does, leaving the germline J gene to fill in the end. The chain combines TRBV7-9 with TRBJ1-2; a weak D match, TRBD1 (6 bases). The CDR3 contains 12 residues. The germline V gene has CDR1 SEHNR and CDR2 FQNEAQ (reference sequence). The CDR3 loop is CSSSKNREGYTF. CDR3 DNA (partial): TGTTCCAGCAGCAAGAACAGGGAAGGC.

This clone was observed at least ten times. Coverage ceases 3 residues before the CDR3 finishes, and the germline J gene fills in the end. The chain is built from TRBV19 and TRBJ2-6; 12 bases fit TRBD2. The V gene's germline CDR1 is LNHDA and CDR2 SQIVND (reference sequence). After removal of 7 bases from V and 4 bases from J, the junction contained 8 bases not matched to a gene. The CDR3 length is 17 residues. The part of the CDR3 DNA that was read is TGTGCCAGTACCTTACTAGCGGGGGGATCCGGGGCCAACGTC. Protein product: CASTLLAGGSGANV. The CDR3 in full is CASTLLAGGSGANVLTF.

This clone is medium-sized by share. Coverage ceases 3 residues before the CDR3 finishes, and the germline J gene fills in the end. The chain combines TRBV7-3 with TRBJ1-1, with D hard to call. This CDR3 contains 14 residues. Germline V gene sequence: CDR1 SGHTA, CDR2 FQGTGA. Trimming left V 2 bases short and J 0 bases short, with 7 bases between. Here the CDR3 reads CASSLELVNTEAFF. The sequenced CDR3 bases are TGTGCCAGCAGCTTAGAACTCGTGAACACTGAA. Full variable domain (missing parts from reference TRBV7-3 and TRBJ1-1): GAGVSQTPSNKVTEKGKYVELRCDPISGHTALYWYRQSLGQGPEFLIYFQGTGAADDSGLPNDRFFAVRPEGSVSTLKIQRTERGDSAVYLCASSLELVNTEAFFGQGTRLTVV.